The sample holds a few counts of the clone carrying this T cell receptor (beta chain). What it binds is unknown. This CDR3 comprises 12 residues. Trimming removed 4 bases from V and 1 base from J, with 5 bases in between. Looked up from germline, CDR1 is MRHNA and CDR2 is SNTAGT. These data come from a study of graft-versus-host responses after intestinal transplantation. Turning to the study itself: All recipients were given anti-thymocyte globulin induction, and tacrolimus and steroids were then administered for 2 to 3 years.

Clones were sequenced by immunoSEQ multiplex PCR, and TCRdb holds only the in-frame ones, with some missing. The table has around 110,000 clones, approximately 90% seen once. General observations from the study: Declining HvG levels early post-transplant were linked to peak circulating GvH clone levels. Recipient marrow held GvH clones, some first seen in ileum or blood. Graft-donor T cell macrochimerism coincided with high graft-versus-host to host-versus-graft clonal ratios in allografts.

This sequence was found in a human donor who was the organ donor for an intestinal transplant. The input for sequencing was unstimulated CD4+ T cells sorted from spleen or lymph node cells, taken before transplant. V is TRBV6-4 and J is TRBJ2-7; possible D gene TRBD1, 5 bases. Here the CDR3 reads CASSGTSYEQYF. The CDR3 DNA reads TGTGCCAGCAGTGGGACATCCTACGAGCAGTACTTC.